The T cell receptor beta chain described here comes from a study of shared clonotypes between healthy human individuals. In the naive CD8 group, cells lacked CD45RO and were positively selected for CCR7, so terminally differentiated effector memory CD45RA+ cells were left out. The table came from immunoSEQ multiplex PCR; TCRdb's copy has only in-frame clones and leaves some out. The repertoire holds under 1 million clones, with approximately 92% as singletons. Study-wide results and limits: At large depth, rarefaction still showed sorted-subset sequencing to be incomplete. Represented diversity (both genetic and exposure-history) was limited by the small number of donors.

Comments on this clone: Its specificity is unknown.

Sequencing was performed on naive CD8+ T cells sorted from blood. The origin of this receptor is a man aged 30-40 years in good health.

CDR3 sequence: CASSREFRTTVGGTEAFF. The CDR3 region has the DNA TGCGCCAGCAGCCGGGAATTCCGGACAACGGTGGGAGGCACTGAAGCTTTCTTT. This chain uses TRBV4-1 with TRBJ1-1; TRBD1 might be the D (5 bases). CDR1 and CDR2 from the germline V gene are MGHRA and YSYEKL. The V gene lost 4 bases and the J gene lost 4 bases, with 25 bases spanning the gap. The CDR3 loop spans 18 amino acids.